The clone carrying this T cell receptor beta chain showed up just a few times. A quantity of about 0.5 to 1 ug RNA underwent reverse transcription using random hexamers. TCRdb ran MiXCR on the immunoSEQ multiplex PCR reads and lists one entry per CDR3 protein. The data show over 120,000 distinct CDR3 sequences, around 94% seen once. The source of the sample is a study of CD8 T cells in Susac syndrome. Trimming took 1 base from V and 2 from J, leaving 5 bases between them. The germline V gene encodes CDR1 LGHDT and CDR2 YNNKEL (reference sequence). The CDR3 length is 13 residues. The sample was CD4+ T cells from PBMCs. The chain recombines TRBV3-1 with TRBJ1-1; D is undetermined. The clonotype originates from a human donor in good health. CDR3 sequence reads: CASSQGSNTEAFF. The CDR3 nucleotides read TGTGCCAGCAGCCAAGGCTCCAACACTGAAGCTTTCTTT.